The sequence of this T cell receptor beta chain was determined in a study of T cells after posttransplantation cyclophosphamide (dated by TCRdb to 2015 to 2016). For the wider study: The study tracked T cell repertoire reconstitution by TRB sequencing after myeloablative bone marrow transplantation using posttransplantation cyclophosphamide as GVHD prophylaxis. Samples from 35 PTCy-treated patients, along with samples from some 17 of their related bone marrow donors, underwent antigen receptor sequencing. Blood from every one of the roughly 30 PTCy patients who had 1-year posttransplant specimens underwent TRB sequencing. TRB sequencing was also done on up to 3 additional blood samples from 2 to 5.2 years after transplant in 3 patients, and on pretransplant blood from 4 patients. Because TRA and TRB clonality were tightly correlated in nine or ten samples, subsequent TCR analyses were focused on TRB only. Public TRB sequences were searched against a database of over 3,600 sequences associated with responses to pathogens, tumor antigens, self-antigens and alloantigens.

Genomic DNA was the input for TRB sequencing, which was run either with the immunoSEQ assay at survey resolution or with the hsTCRB kit. From the authors' description of their analysis: The immunoSEQ software was used for initial read processing, and the LymphoSeq R package was used for repertoire analyses. Clonality was computed as 1 minus normalized Shannon entropy, and a Gini coefficient was also calculated for each TRB dataset. To infer phenotypes in unsorted samples, TRB sequences from sorted subsets of the recipient or donor were mapped onto unsorted samples from the same recipient. Sourced from immuneACCESS, this table was stored by TCRdb with only in-frame sequences that have V and J called. A share of the clones is absent; for the studies checked, an unresolved V gene accounts for under half, and the remainder has no known explanation. V, J and clone size derive from that table, while D and trimming were established from the DNA sequence. The sample table records 10,000 to 15,000 clones; about 85% of these occur just once. The leading ten clones occupy under 0.9% of the sample.

Related bone marrow donors provided peripheral blood samples on the day of marrow donation. Mononuclear cells from peripheral blood and bone marrow were separated by Ficoll-Hypaque density centrifugation and then cryopreserved. CD4+ and CD8+ T cells, including naive and memory subsets, were sorted by FACS on a FACSAria II. Notes on this clone: Its antigen has not been determined. Base qualities are missing; no much larger clone stands one base away.

Results and caveats for the whole study, not just this receptor: The TRB repertoires of T cells infiltrating skin or the GI tract showed only limited overlap with the TRB repertoires found in blood. At 1-2 months, donor-recipient similarity was low but rose over the first year, and the later blood repertoires were often dominated by donor CD8+ memory clones. Across around 48 patients, recipient CMV seropositivity and CMV reactivation were highly associated with TRB clonality; PTCy diversity was similar to CNI/methotrexate controls.

The V end loses 3 bases and the J end loses 7 bases, and a stretch of 9 bases separates them. The CDR3 runs 13 amino acids, cysteine and phenylalanine included. Kept here is only the CDR3 DNA, which spans 39 bases and is read in frame from base 1. Based on the germline V gene (reference sequence), the CDR1 and CDR2 sequences are SEHNR and FQNEAQ. The rearranged segments are TRBV7-9 and TRBJ1-4; a tentative D call is TRBD1 (5 bases match). What was sequenced was memory CD4+ T cells sorted from PBMCs. The source is a man aged 50 to 60 in good health, CMV-negative, and a related stem cell transplant donor. Read as DNA, the sequence is TGTGCCAGCAGCTTCAACCAGGGTGAAAAACTGTTTTTT. Its amino acids are CASSFNQGEKLFF.